This TCR beta chain was recovered during a study of blood T cell repertoires in COVID-19 (dated by TCRdb to about 2020). About the investigation overall: Samples from collaborators originated in the United States, Italy and Spain and spanned both the acute and convalescent phases of COVID-19. HLA class I and class II types, where available, came from metadata supplied by the sample provider rather than from assay-based typing. The dataset comprised deeply sampled blood TCRbeta repertoires from subjects exposed to, actively infected with, or recovered from COVID-19. A freely available public database, intended as a resource for researchers studying the immune response to SARS-CoV-2, is where the repertoires were released. Samples were obtained from the ongoing ImmuneRACE study (first 160 participants) and from over a thousand subjects provided by 6 global collaborators. The material from the prospective study consisted of cDNA or gDNA derived from T cells, B-cell-depleted T cells, or PBMCs. Nearly every sample came with metadata listing a de-identified subject ID, COVID-19 status, age in years and sex.

What the work shows at the level of the full study, not this receptor alone: Clinical and demographic metadata were provided uncurated, with the amount varying by source and participant.

Points on this clone: Its cognate antigen has yet to be identified. Base qualities are missing; no much larger clone stands one base away.

The germline V gene provides CDR1 LGHNA and CDR2 YNFKEQ. At the junction V is shortened by 4 bases and J by 5 bases; bases outside the gene matches: 6. Reading from cysteine to phenylalanine, the CDR3 counts 15 amino acids. The CDR3 DNA has 45 bases and is translated from base 1. The collaborating institutions used their own protocols to collect whole blood in K2EDTA tubes. Collaborator samples were shipped for TCRbeta analysis as frozen whole blood, isolated PBMCs, or DNA extracted from either sample type. The immunoSEQ Assay, a bias-controlled multiplex PCR, was used to amplify TCRbeta CDR3 regions from genomic DNA. Concerning the study's data processing: The number of nucleated cells in each sample was estimated by amplification of reference gene primers within the assay. Sequence reads were collapsed and filtered to measure the absolute abundance of every unique TCRbeta CDR3 rearrangement. For each sample, productive Simpson clonality was calculated by taking the square root of Simpson's diversity index across productive rearrangements. Here the immuneACCESS table is served through TCRdb, limited to in-frame sequences with V and J called. Missing clones are a known gap in these copies; in checked studies unresolved V genes cover under half, and the rest lacks a known reason. That table supplies the V and J calls and clone size; D and trimming were determined from the DNA. For this sample there are 93,000 or so clones; roughly 84% appear just once. The ten largest clonotypes hold approximately 12% of the sample.

Recombination linked TRBV4-2 to TRBJ2-3; 10 middle bases align to TRBD1. The TCR comes from a human donor in a cohort sampled during active or convalescent COVID-19. The material sequenced was peripheral blood. The CDR3 reads CASSPRGQGIDTQYF. The DNA is as follows: TGTGCCAGCAGCCCTCGGGGACAGGGGATAGATACGCAGTATTTT.